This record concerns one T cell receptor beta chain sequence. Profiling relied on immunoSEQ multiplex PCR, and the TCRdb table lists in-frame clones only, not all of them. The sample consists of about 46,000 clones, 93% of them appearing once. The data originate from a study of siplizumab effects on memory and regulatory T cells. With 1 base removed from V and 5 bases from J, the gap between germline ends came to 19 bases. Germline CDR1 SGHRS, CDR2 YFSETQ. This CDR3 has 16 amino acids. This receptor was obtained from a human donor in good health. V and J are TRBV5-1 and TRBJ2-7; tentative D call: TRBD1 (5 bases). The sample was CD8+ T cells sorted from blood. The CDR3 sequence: CASSLFFAGKDNEQYF. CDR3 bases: TGCGCCAGCAGCTTGTTCTTCGCAGGGAAGGATAACGAGCAGTACTTC.